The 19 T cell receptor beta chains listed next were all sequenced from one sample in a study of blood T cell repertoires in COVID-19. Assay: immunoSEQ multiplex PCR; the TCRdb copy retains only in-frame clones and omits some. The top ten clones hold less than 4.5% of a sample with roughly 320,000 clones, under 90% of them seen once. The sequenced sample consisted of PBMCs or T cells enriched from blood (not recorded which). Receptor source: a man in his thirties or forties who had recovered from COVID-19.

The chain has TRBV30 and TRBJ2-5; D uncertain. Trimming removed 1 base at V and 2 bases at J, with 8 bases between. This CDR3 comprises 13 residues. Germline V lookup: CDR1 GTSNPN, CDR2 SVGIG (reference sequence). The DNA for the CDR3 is TGTGCCTGGAGTGGTTCCAGTCAAGAGACCCAGTACTTC. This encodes CAWSGSSQETQYF.

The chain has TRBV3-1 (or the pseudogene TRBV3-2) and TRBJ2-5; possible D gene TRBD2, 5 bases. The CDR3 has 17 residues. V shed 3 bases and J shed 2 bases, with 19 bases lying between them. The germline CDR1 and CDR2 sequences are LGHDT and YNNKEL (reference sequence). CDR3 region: CASSQIMAGENQETQYF. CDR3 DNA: TGTGCCAGCAGCCAGATTATGGCGGGCGAAAATCAAGAGACCCAGTACTTC.

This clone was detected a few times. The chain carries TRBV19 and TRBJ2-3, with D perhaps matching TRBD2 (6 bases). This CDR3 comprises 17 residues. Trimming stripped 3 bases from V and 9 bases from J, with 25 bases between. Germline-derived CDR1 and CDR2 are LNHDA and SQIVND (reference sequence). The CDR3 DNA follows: TGTGCCAGTAGTATCGGGTCCCGCGCGGGGACCTCCAGGACGCAGTATTTT. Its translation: CASSIGSRAGTSRTQYF.

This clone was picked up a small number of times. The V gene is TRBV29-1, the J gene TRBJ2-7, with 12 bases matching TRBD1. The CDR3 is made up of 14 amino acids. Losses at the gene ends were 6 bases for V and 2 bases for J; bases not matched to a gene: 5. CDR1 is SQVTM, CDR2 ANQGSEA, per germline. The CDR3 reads CSVPGQGAPYEQYF. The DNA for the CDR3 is TGCAGCGTGCCGGGACAGGGGGCCCCCTACGAGCAGTACTTC.

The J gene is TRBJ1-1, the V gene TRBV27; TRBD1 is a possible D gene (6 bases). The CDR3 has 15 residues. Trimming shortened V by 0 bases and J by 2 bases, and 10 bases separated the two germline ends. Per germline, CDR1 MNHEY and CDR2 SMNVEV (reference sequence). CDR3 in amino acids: CASSLSGAVNTEAFF. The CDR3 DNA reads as TGTGCCAGCAGTTTATCGGGGGCGGTAAACACTGAAGCTTTCTTT.

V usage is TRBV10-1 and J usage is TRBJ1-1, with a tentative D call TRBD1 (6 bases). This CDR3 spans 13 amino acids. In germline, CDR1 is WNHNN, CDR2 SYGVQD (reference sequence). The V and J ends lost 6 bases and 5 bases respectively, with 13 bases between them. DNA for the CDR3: TGCGCCAGCAGGGCCCCAGGGGCGACTGAAGCTTTCTTT. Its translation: CASRAPGATEAFF.

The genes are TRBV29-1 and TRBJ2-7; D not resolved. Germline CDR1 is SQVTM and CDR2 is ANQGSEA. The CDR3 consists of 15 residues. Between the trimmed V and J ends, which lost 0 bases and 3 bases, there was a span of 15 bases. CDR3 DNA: TGCAGCGTTGAAGAGAGGCCTCCTAGGAACTACGAGCAGTACTTC. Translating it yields CSVEERPPRNYEQYF.

The CDR3 is CASSLSGVHTEAFF. DNA of the CDR3: TGTGCCAGCAGCCTATCGGGGGTTCACACTGAAGCTTTCTTT. This rearrangement joins TRBV5-4 to TRBJ1-1, with a weak D call TRBD1 (5 bases). Germline CDR1 SGHNT, CDR2 YYREEE (reference sequence). The CDR3 totals 14 residues. V gave up 4 bases and J gave up 3 bases, with 13 bases separating them.

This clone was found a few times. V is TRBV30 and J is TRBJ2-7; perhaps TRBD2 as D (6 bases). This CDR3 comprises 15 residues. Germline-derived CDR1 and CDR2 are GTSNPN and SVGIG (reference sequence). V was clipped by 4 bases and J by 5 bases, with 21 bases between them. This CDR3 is CAWTQGGGTLDEQYF. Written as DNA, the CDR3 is TGTGCCTGGACTCAAGGTGGGGGGACCCTCGACGAGCAGTACTTC.

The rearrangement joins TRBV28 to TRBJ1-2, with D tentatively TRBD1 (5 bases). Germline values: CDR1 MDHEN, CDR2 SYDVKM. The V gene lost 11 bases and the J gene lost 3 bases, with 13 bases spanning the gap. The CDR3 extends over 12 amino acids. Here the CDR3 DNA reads TGTGCCTGGGGACGGGAGTACTATGGCTACACCTTC. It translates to CAWGREYYGYTF.

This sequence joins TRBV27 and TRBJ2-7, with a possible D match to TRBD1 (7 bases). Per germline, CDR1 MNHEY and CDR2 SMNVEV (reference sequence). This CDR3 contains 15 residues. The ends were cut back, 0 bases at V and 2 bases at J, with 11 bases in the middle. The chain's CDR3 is CASSLSPGGTYEQYF. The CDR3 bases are TGTGCCAGCAGTTTATCGCCAGGGGGGACCTACGAGCAGTACTTC.

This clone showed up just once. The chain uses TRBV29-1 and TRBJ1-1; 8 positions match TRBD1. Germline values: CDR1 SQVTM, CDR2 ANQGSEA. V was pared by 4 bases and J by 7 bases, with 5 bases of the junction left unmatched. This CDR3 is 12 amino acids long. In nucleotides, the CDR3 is TGCAGCGTTGCAGGGGGCACGGGTGAAGCTTTCTTT. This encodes CSVAGGTGEAFF. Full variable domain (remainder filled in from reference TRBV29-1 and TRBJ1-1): SAVISQKPSRDICQRGTSLTIQCQVDSQVTMMFWYRQQPGQSLTLIATANQGSEATYESGFVIDKFPISRPNLTFSTLTVSNMSPEDSSIYLCSVAGGTGEAFFGQGTRLTVV.

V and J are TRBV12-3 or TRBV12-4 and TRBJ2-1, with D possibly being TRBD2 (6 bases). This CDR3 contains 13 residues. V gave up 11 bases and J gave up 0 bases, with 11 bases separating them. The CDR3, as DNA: TGTGCCTCTGGGGGGAGCTCCTACAATGAGCAGTTCTTC. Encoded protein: CASGGSSYNEQFF.

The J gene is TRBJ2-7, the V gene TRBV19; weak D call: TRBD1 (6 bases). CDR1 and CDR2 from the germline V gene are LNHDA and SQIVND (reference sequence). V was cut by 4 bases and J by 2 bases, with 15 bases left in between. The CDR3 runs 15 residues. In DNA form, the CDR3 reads TGTGCCAGTAGTACCCAGGCAGGGGTGGCCTACGAGCAGTACTTC. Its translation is CASSTQAGVAYEQYF.

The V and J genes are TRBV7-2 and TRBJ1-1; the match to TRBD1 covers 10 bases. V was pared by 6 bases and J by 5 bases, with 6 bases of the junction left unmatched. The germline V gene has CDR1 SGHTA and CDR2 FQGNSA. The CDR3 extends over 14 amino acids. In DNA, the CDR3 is TGTGCCAGCAGTTTTGGACAGGGGGGAACTGAAGCTTTCTTT. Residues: CASSFGQGGTEAFF.

The DNA for the CDR3 is TGTGCCCCCAACCCCTGGACAGGGCAGGACGAAAAACTGTTTTTT. Translation gives CAPNPWTGQDEKLFF. The chain couples TRBV24-1 to TRBJ1-4, with TRBD1 identical over 8 bases. CDR1 and CDR2 from the germline V gene are KGHDR and SFDVKD. This CDR3 region has 15 residues. V lost 12 bases to trimming and J lost 8 bases; unmatched junction nucleotides: 16.

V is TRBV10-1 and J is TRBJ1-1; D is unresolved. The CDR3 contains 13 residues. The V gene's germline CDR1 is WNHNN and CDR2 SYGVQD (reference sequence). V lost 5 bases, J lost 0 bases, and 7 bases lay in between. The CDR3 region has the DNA TGCGCCAGCAGTAGAGACATGAACACTGAAGCTTTCTTT. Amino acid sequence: CASSRDMNTEAFF.

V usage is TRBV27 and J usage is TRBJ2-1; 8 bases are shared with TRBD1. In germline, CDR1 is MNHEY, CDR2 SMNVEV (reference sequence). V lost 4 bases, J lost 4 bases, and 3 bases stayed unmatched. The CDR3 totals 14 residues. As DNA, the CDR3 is TGTGCCAGCAGTTCAGGGGGCGCTTACAATGAGCAGTTCTTC. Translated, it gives CASSSGGAYNEQFF.

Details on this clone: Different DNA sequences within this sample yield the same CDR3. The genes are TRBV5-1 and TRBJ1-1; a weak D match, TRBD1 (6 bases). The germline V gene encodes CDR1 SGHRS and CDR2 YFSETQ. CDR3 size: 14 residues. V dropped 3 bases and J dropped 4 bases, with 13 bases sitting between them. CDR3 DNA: TGCGCCAGCAGCTACAGGGACGAAGGCACTGAAGCTTTCTTT. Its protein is CASSYRDEGTEAFF.